The 25 T cell receptor beta chains reported below all come from one sample, sequenced in a study of T and B cells in COVID-19 patients. TRB rearrangements were amplified by multiplex PCR with BIOMED2 TRB-A/B primers. From the multiplex PCR reads, TCRdb called clonotypes with MiXCR, one entry per CDR3 protein. The data hold fewer than 15,000 distinct CDR3 sequences, with over 25% observed a single time. TRB was amplified from about 250-500 ng of blood genomic DNA. The sample taken for sequencing was blood. The receptors were gathered from a human donor who had recovered from COVID-19.

This clonotype was recorded a few times. The J gene is TRBJ2-5, the V gene TRBV7-2; 11 bases line up with TRBD2. The CDR3 spans 16 residues. V was pared by 2 bases and J by 7 bases, with 9 bases of the junction left unmatched. Germline V gene lookup returns CDR1 SGHTA and CDR2 FQGNSA. The CDR3 sequence: CASSLSPSGGPGTQYF. CDR3 bases: TGTGCCAGCAGCTTAAGCCCTAGCGGGGGGCCAGGGACCCAGTACTTC.

This chain links TRBV19 with TRBJ2-1; 9 positions match TRBD2. The CDR3 runs 14 residues. CDR1 is LNHDA, CDR2 SQIVND, per germline (reference sequence). V trimming: 3 bases; J trimming: 7 bases; junction bases outside the gene matches: 4. The CDR3 nucleotides read TGTGCCAGTAGTATTATGGCGGGAGGGAATGAGCAGTTCTTC. It translates to CASSIMAGGNEQFF.

This clonotype was seen at least ten times. The CDR3 loop reads CASSEVPNNRGRPSKLFF. Here the CDR3 DNA reads TGTGCCAGCAGTGAAGTTCCAAATAACAGGGGGCGACCCTCAAAACTGTTTTTT. The chain links TRBV6-1 to TRBJ1-4; 9 bases fit TRBD1. The V segment lost 1 base and the J segment 10 bases; nucleotides outside the gene matches: 16. Germline V gene data show CDR1 as MNHNS and CDR2 as SASEGT. This CDR3 has 18 amino acids.

About this clonotype: It may be a read error: a sequence one base away is much more abundant. The CDR3 here is CASSMKRGRDGYTF. The CDR3 bases are TGTGCCAGTAGTATGAAAAGGGGCAGGGATGGCTACACCTTC. This chain links TRBV19 with TRBJ1-2, with D possibly TRBD1 on 5 matching bases. Trimming took 3 bases from V and 6 from J, leaving 14 bases between them. The CDR3 has 14 amino acids. Germline V lookup: CDR1 LNHDA, CDR2 SQIVND (reference sequence).

This clonotype was seen at least ten times. The chain has TRBV6-5 and TRBJ1-1; 7 nucleotides line up with TRBD1. After removal of 7 bases from V and 4 bases from J, the junction contained 3 bases not matched to a gene. This CDR3 region has 12 residues. Germline V lookup: CDR1 MNHEY, CDR2 SVGAGI. CDR3 protein: CASNPGGTEAFF. The CDR3 nucleotides are TGTGCCAGCAATCCAGGGGGCACTGAAGCTTTCTTT.

This clonotype appeared a few times. The V gene is TRBV7-9, the J gene TRBJ2-7; D remains unclear. This CDR3 has 12 residues. Per germline, CDR1 SEHNR and CDR2 FQNEAQ (reference sequence). V gave up 1 base and J gave up 6 bases, with 7 bases separating them. The CDR3: CASSLDGFEQYF. CDR3 in DNA: TGTGCCAGCAGCTTAGATGGGTTCGAGCAGTACTTC.

There are many counts of this clonotype. The chain recombines TRBV6-5 with TRBJ1-2, with 7 bases identical to TRBD1. This CDR3 region has 15 residues. V shed 0 bases and J 6 bases; nucleotides not matched to a gene: 7. The germline gives CDR1 MNHEY, CDR2 SVGAGI. In nucleotides, the CDR3 is TGTGCCAGCAGTTACTCAGGCAGGGGGTTAAATGGCTACACCTTC. The encoded protein is CASSYSGRGLNGYTF.

This clonotype occurred once. A much more abundant neighbour one base away suggests this may be a read error. This sequence joins TRBV6-1 and TRBJ1-4; D gene unclear. The CDR3 spans 14 residues. Germline CDR1 MNHNS, CDR2 SASEGT. The ends were cut back, 4 bases at V and 6 bases at J, with 12 bases in the middle. The CDR3 DNA follows: TGTGCCAGCAGTGTGAGGAATCGCGATGAAAAACTGTTTTTT. Encoded protein: CASSVRNRDEKLFF.

This clonotype was picked up a small number of times. The chain combines TRBV6-5 with TRBJ1-5; D not certain. Per germline, CDR1 MNHEY and CDR2 SVGAGI. This CDR3 has 17 residues. The germline V and J ends were trimmed by 0 bases and 4 bases, with 16 bases remaining between them. Written as DNA, the CDR3 is TGTGCCAGCAGTTACTCGAAACTCGGACTCAGTAATCAGCCCCAGCATTTT. Translating gives CASSYSKLGLSNQPQHF.

This clonotype is classed as medium-sized. The chain has TRBV19 and TRBJ2-7; 7 bases align to TRBD2. Germline V gene data show CDR1 as LNHDA and CDR2 as SQIVND (reference sequence). The CDR3 runs 15 residues. J was trimmed by 0 bases and V by 3 bases; bases with no gene match: 5. CDR3 sequence: CASSMSPSGSYEQYF. The CDR3 DNA reads TGTGCCAGTAGTATGTCACCTAGCGGCTCCTACGAGCAGTACTTC.

This clonotype was seen more than once but under ten times. This sequence joins TRBV20-1 and TRBJ1-6; 7 nucleotides match TRBD1. V dropped 3 bases and J dropped 4; count of bases not matched to a gene: 9. This CDR3 has 16 residues. Germline V CDR1 and CDR2: DFQATT, SNEGSKA (reference sequence). The CDR3 DNA sequence: TGCAGTGCTAGGGCGGACAGGTCGGTTTATAATTCACCCCTCCACTTT. As protein: CSARADRSVYNSPLHF.

The chain has TRBV4-2 and TRBJ2-1; the D gene is possibly TRBD1 (6 bases). This CDR3 is built from 17 residues. The V end was cut by 0 bases, the J end by 2 bases, with 14 bases between. Looked up from germline, CDR1 is LGHNA and CDR2 is YNFKEQ. The DNA of the CDR3 is TGTGCCAGCAGCCAAGATCCAGGACAGATCACCTACAATGAGCAGTTCTTC. It codes for CASSQDPGQITYNEQFF.

This clonotype has only a few counts. The chain carries TRBV10-3 and TRBJ2-7; 10 nucleotides match TRBD1. This CDR3 has 16 amino acids. Per the germline V gene, CDR1 is ENHRY and CDR2 is SYGVKD. The trim removed 7 bases at V and 2 bases at J, leaving 11 bases unmatched. CDR3 nucleotide sequence: TGTGCCATCACCTCAGGCGGGACAGGGGATACCTACGAGCAGTACTTC. Its protein product is CAITSGGTGDTYEQYF.

The sample holds many counts of this clonotype. The V and J genes are TRBV6-4 and TRBJ2-2; unclear D gene. Germline lookup yields CDR1 MRHNA and CDR2 SNTAGT. V was pared by 2 bases and J by 2 bases, with 6 bases between. There are 14 residues in the CDR3. The CDR3 nucleotides read TGTGCCAGCAGTGACCCCGGAAACACCGGGGAGCTGTTTTTT. It encodes CASSDPGNTGELFF.

The chain has TRBV20-1 and TRBJ2-3; 8 bases map to TRBD2. The germline CDR1 and CDR2 sequences are DFQATT and SNEGSKA (reference sequence). This CDR3 is built from 13 residues. J lost 4 bases, V lost 4 bases, and 4 bases had no gene match. The CDR3 region is CSANSGSADTQYF. CDR3 in DNA: TGCAGTGCTAACAGCGGGAGTGCAGATACGCAGTATTTT.

By frequency in the sample, this clonotype is medium-sized. V is TRBV19 and J is TRBJ2-2; 9 bases are shared with TRBD1. The CDR3 contains 15 residues. CDR1 is LNHDA, CDR2 SQIVND, per germline (reference sequence). J was trimmed by 4 bases and V by 1 base; bases with no gene match: 1. CDR3 region: CASSIGDRVTGELFF. The CDR3 nucleotides are TGTGCCAGTAGTATAGGGGACAGGGTCACCGGGGAGCTGTTTTTT. Looking up the rest from reference TRBV19 and TRBJ2-2 gives the full variable domain: DGGITQSPKYLFRKEGQNVTLSCEQNLNHDAMYWYRQDPGQGLRLIYYSQIVNDFQKGDIAEGYSVSREKKESFPLTVTSAQKNPTAFYLCASSIGDRVTGELFFGEGSRLTVL.

V usage is TRBV5-4 and J usage is TRBJ1-5, with D hard to call. V gave up 6 bases and J gave up 0 bases, with 13 bases separating them. The germline CDR1 and CDR2 sequences are SGHNT and YYREEE (reference sequence). The CDR3 extends over 15 amino acids. CDR3 coding DNA: TGTGCCAGCACCTCTCGGTGGGATAGCAATCAGCCCCAGCATTTT. It specifies CASTSRWDSNQPQHF.

The chain uses TRBV20-1 and TRBJ2-1; TRBD2 agrees at 7 bases. The CDR3 is 15 amino acids. Germline CDR1 DFQATT, CDR2 SNEGSKA (reference sequence). J gave up 8 bases and V 3 bases, and 13 bases lay outside the gene matches. The CDR3 is CSASPIKTSDDEQFF. CDR3 bases: TGCAGTGCTAGCCCTATAAAAACTAGCGACGATGAGCAGTTCTTC.

This clonotype is termed medium-sized. The V gene is TRBV19, the J gene TRBJ2-5, with D perhaps TRBD1 (6 bases). Germline assignment: CDR1 LNHDA and CDR2 SQIVND (reference sequence). Trimming removed 5 bases from V and 5 bases from J, with 21 bases in between. The CDR3 contains 16 residues. CDR3: CASSSRHAGAGETQYF. In nucleotides, the CDR3 is TGTGCCAGTAGTTCTCGACACGCAGGGGCCGGGGAGACCCAGTACTTC.

Remarks on this clonotype: Since a much larger clone is just one base distant, this may be a read error. The chain couples TRBV28 to TRBJ2-7; D is unresolved. The CDR3 has 11 residues. CDR1 and CDR2 (germline): MDHEN, SYDVKM. V dropped 3 bases and J dropped 5 bases, with 5 bases sitting between them. CDR3 nucleotide sequence: TGTGCCAGCAGTTTTGGGAACGAGCAGTACTTC. Translated: CASSFGNEQYF.

Only a few counts were recorded for this clonotype. This chain links TRBV5-1 with TRBJ1-4, with D hard to call. Deletions cut 0 bases from V and 8 bases from J, with 14 bases between. The CDR3 consists of 15 residues. Per the germline V gene, CDR1 is SGHRS and CDR2 is YFSETQ. CDR3: CASSLGRASREKLFF. As DNA, the CDR3 is TGCGCCAGCAGCTTGGGAAGGGCCTCTAGGGAAAAACTGTTTTTT.

This clonotype was seen a handful of times. The chain is built from TRBV4-2 and TRBJ2-2; D is perhaps TRBD1 or TRBD2 (6 bases each). Germline loops: CDR1 LGHNA, CDR2 YNFKEQ. V lost 1 base to trimming and J lost 8 bases, with 11 bases between them. The CDR3 has 14 amino acids. This CDR3 reads CASSQGGATGELFF. The DNA for the CDR3 is TGTGCCAGCAGCCAAGGGGGGGCGACGGGGGAGCTGTTTTTT.

This chain links TRBV28 with TRBJ2-6; a possible D gene is TRBD2 (6 bases). The CDR3 runs 16 residues. V dropped 6 bases and J dropped 2 bases, with 14 bases sitting between them. Germline V gene lookup returns CDR1 MDHEN and CDR2 SYDVKM. The chain's CDR3 is CASSSFGGTGANVLTF. The DNA of the CDR3 is TGTGCCAGCAGCTCCTTTGGAGGGACTGGGGCCAACGTCCTGACTTTC. Drawing the rest from reference TRBV28 and TRBJ2-6, the complete variable domain is DVKVTQSSRYLVKRTGEKVFLECVQDMDHENMFWYRQDPGLGLRLIYFSYDVKMKEKGDIPEGYSVSREKKERFSLILESASTNQTSMYLCASSSFGGTGANVLTFGAGSRLTVL.

A few counts support this clonotype. The rearrangement links TRBV7-6 to TRBJ2-2; D perhaps matches TRBD1 (6 bases). CDR3 length: 17 residues. Germline CDR1 and CDR2: SGHVS and FNYEAQ. Between the trimmed V and J ends, which lost 6 bases and 2 bases, there was a span of 19 bases. The CDR3 here is CASRTSGTSGNTGELFF. Here the CDR3 DNA reads TGTGCCAGCAGGACCTCCGGGACATCGGGCAACACCGGGGAGCTGTTTTTT. Together with reference TRBV7-6 and TRBJ2-2, the CDR3 gives the full variable domain: GAGVSQSPRYKVTKRGQDVALRCDPISGHVSLYWYRQALGQGPEFLTYFNYEAQQDKSGLPNDRFSAERPEGSISTLTIQRTEQRDSAMYRCASRTSGTSGNTGELFFGEGSRLTVL.

This clonotype is labeled as medium-sized. The chain uses TRBV19 and TRBJ2-1; no reliable D call. This CDR3 contains 12 residues. Trimming cost V 6 bases and J 5 bases, with 8 bases left between them. Germline-derived CDR1 and CDR2 are LNHDA and SQIVND (reference sequence). The CDR3 protein is CASSNRDNEQFF. The DNA of the CDR3 is TGTGCCAGTAGCAACAGAGACAATGAGCAGTTCTTC. Full variable domain (outside the CDR3, taken from reference TRBV19 and TRBJ2-1): DGGITQSPKYLFRKEGQNVTLSCEQNLNHDAMYWYRQDPGQGLRLIYYSQIVNDFQKGDIAEGYSVSREKKESFPLTVTSAQKNPTAFYLCASSNRDNEQFFGPGTRLTVL.